The 31 T cell receptor beta chains reported below all come from one sample, sequenced in a study of blood T cell repertoires in COVID-19. Produced via immunoSEQ multiplex PCR; TCRdb's table is partial and in-frame only. The data hold roughly 240,000 clones, with approximately 84% observed a single time. The specimen was peripheral blood. These receptor sequences come from a woman older than 75 with acute or convalescent COVID-19.

The chain employs TRBV7-3 and TRBJ1-1; D is ambiguous. There are 13 residues in the CDR3. The V gene lost 3 bases and the J gene lost 1 base, with 6 bases spanning the gap. The germline V gene encodes CDR1 SGHTA and CDR2 FQGTGA. This CDR3 reads CASSLTTNTEAFF. The CDR3 region has the DNA TGTGCCAGCAGCTTGACAACGAACACTGAAGCTTTCTTT.

The rearrangement uses TRBV15 and TRBJ2-2, with D possibly TRBD2 on 5 matching bases. There are 15 residues in the CDR3. Germline CDR1 LNHNV, CDR2 YYDKDF (reference sequence). Trimming cost V 3 bases and J 7 bases, with 15 bases left between them. CDR3 amino acids: CATSRAASFGGELFF. The CDR3 bases are TGTGCCACCAGCAGGGCAGCTAGCTTCGGCGGGGAGCTGTTTTTT.

The V and J genes are TRBV18 and TRBJ2-1; TRBD2 matches at 13 bases. The CDR3 extends over 18 amino acids. Per germline, CDR1 KGHSH and CDR2 LQKENI. V was pared by 5 bases and J by 9 bases, with 16 bases of the junction left unmatched. The CDR3 nucleotides read TGTGCCAGCTCAAGACGGACTAGCGGGAGTGGAGGCAATGGTGAGCAGTTCTTC. This codes for CASSRRTSGSGGNGEQFF.

The rearrangement joins TRBV4-3 to TRBJ2-2, with D maybe TRBD1 (6 bases). The V end was cut by 4 bases, the J end by 6 bases, with 18 bases between. The CDR3 has 16 residues. CDR1 is LGHNA, CDR2 YSLEER, per germline. The CDR3 nucleotides read TGCGCCAGCAGCCGGATTAGGATTGGGACACCCGGGGAGCTGTTTTTT. Its protein product is CASSRIRIGTPGELFF.

The chain couples TRBV20-1 to TRBJ2-7; no reliable D call. Trimming left V 1 base short and J 4 bases short, with 5 bases between. Germline V CDR1 and CDR2: DFQATT, SNEGSKA (reference sequence). The CDR3 runs 11 residues. The CDR3 DNA reads TGCAGTGCTAGAGCTGAGTACGAGCAGTACTTC. Amino acid sequence: CSARAEYEQYF.

This sequence joins TRBV5-1 and TRBJ2-6; 10 bases map to TRBD1. J lost 2 bases, V lost 2 bases, and 1 base had no gene match. CDR3 length equals 16 residues. Germline assignment: CDR1 SGHRS and CDR2 YFSETQ. CDR3 residues: CASSLGQGAGANVLTF. For the CDR3, the DNA is TGCGCCAGCAGCTTAGGACAGGGGGCTGGGGCCAACGTCCTGACTTTC.

The rearrangement joins TRBV15 to TRBJ2-7; 8 bases are shared with TRBD2. The germline V gene has CDR1 LNHNV and CDR2 YYDKDF (reference sequence). J was trimmed by 0 bases and V by 0 bases; bases with no gene match: 7. This CDR3 is built from 17 residues. The CDR3 protein is CATSRDATSGFSYEQYF. For the CDR3, the DNA is TGTGCCACCAGCAGAGATGCTACTAGCGGATTCTCCTACGAGCAGTACTTC.

The chain couples TRBV19 to TRBJ1-2; tentatively, D is TRBD1 (5 bases). The length of the CDR3 is 16 residues. Trimming removed 6 bases from V and 2 bases from J, with 19 bases in between. Germline-derived CDR1 and CDR2 are LNHDA and SQIVND (reference sequence). The CDR3 DNA sequence: TGTGCCAGTAGCGACCAAGGACACCCGAAAAACTATGGCTACACCTTC. It specifies CASSDQGHPKNYGYTF.

The chain combines TRBV6-5 with TRBJ1-2, with 10 nucleotides matching TRBD1. The CDR3 loop spans 15 amino acids. Trimming took 4 bases from V and 3 from J; bases not matched to a gene: 5. Germline values: CDR1 MNHEY, CDR2 SVGAGI. The CDR3 nucleotides read TGTGCCAGCAGTTCGACAGGGGGCGCGGACTATGGCTACACCTTC. Translating gives CASSSTGGADYGYTF.

The count of this clone is one. The chain employs TRBV5-8 and TRBJ1-5; unclear D gene. The CDR3 has 13 amino acids. Between the trimmed V and J ends, which lost 0 bases and 7 bases, there was a span of 8 bases. The germline CDR1 and CDR2 sequences are SGHTS and YDEGEE. The CDR3 sequence is CASSLDRNQPQHF. CDR3 nucleotides: TGTGCCAGCAGCTTGGACAGAAACCAGCCCCAGCATTTT.

This chain links TRBV6-5 with TRBJ1-4, with TRBD1 as a possible D gene (6 bases). Germline CDR1 MNHEY, CDR2 SVGAGI. V was pared by 4 bases and J by 8 bases, with 14 bases between. The CDR3 is made up of 14 amino acids. The CDR3 is CASSSGGPEEKLFF. The CDR3 nucleotides are TGTGCCAGCAGTTCGGGGGGCCCAGAGGAAAAACTGTTTTTT.

The genes are TRBV24-1 and TRBJ2-3; 8 bases match TRBD1. CDR1 and CDR2 (germline): KGHDR, SFDVKD. Trimming took 4 bases from V and 3 from J; bases not matched to a gene: 2. The CDR3 length is 14 residues. CDR3 amino acids: CATSENRGTDTQYF. CDR3 sequence (DNA): TGTGCCACCAGTGAAAACAGGGGGACAGATACGCAGTATTTT.

This clone has just one count. This chain joins TRBV2 and TRBJ1-1; weak D call: TRBD1 (6 bases). CDR1 is SNHLY and CDR2 is FYNNEI in the germline V gene. V shed 4 bases and J shed 0 bases, with 9 bases lying between them. The CDR3 totals 14 residues. DNA of the CDR3: TGTGCCAGCAGTGGACAGGTCATGAACACTGAAGCTTTCTTT. It encodes CASSGQVMNTEAFF. The complete variable domain, with remaining parts taken from reference TRBV2 and TRBJ1-1, reads EPEVTQTPSHQVTQMGQEVILRCVPISNHLYFYWYRQILGQKVEFLVSFYNNEISEKSEIFDDQFSVERPDGSNFTLKIRSTKLEDSAMYFCASSGQVMNTEAFFGQGTRLTVV.

CDR3 DNA sequence: TGTGCCAGTAGTACCCCGGGACTAGAGGGGGGCAATGAGCAGTTCTTC. Translation: CASSTPGLEGGNEQFF. The chain is built from TRBV19 and TRBJ2-1; TRBD2 agrees at 8 bases. Germline V gene sequence: CDR1 LNHDA, CDR2 SQIVND (reference sequence). With 4 bases clipped from V and 6 bases from J, the junction kept 11 bases outside the gene matches. This CDR3 contains 16 residues.

The rearrangement uses TRBV4-2 and TRBJ2-2, with D possibly TRBD1 on 5 matching bases. From germline, CDR1 is LGHNA and CDR2 YNFKEQ. The CDR3 length is 17 residues. Between the trimmed V and J ends, which lost 0 bases and 7 bases, there was a span of 18 bases. CDR3 protein: CASSQDLLTGLGGELFF. CDR3 nucleotide sequence: TGTGCCAGCAGCCAAGATCTACTAACAGGCCTGGGCGGGGAGCTGTTTTTT.

This rearrangement joins TRBV2 to TRBJ1-2, with unresolved D. Between the trimmed V and J ends, which lost 3 bases and 2 bases, there was a span of 7 bases. The germline CDR1 and CDR2 sequences are SNHLY and FYNNEI. The CDR3 is made up of 13 amino acids. CDR3 amino acids: CASSDARNYGYTF. The CDR3 DNA reads as TGTGCCAGCAGTGACGCGAGGAACTATGGCTACACCTTC.

V gene TRBV13 combines with J gene TRBJ1-2, with D possibly TRBD1 on 5 matching bases. V lost 0 bases and J 3 bases, leaving 11 bases between the germline ends. This CDR3 has 15 amino acids. From germline, CDR1 is PRHDT and CDR2 FYEKMQ (reference sequence). The CDR3 spells CASSLGHRGDYGYTF. CDR3 sequence (DNA): TGTGCCAGCAGCTTAGGGCATCGGGGGGACTATGGCTACACCTTC.

The chain joins TRBV6-5 to TRBJ1-2; D gene ambiguous. V lost 8 bases to trimming and J lost 4 bases, with 20 bases between them. Looked up from germline, CDR1 is MNHEY and CDR2 is SVGAGI. The CDR3 has 15 residues. Here the CDR3 DNA reads TGTGCCAGCGCCCCCATTACGCGCGGGGTCTATGGCTACACCTTC. Residues: CASAPITRGVYGYTF.

The rearrangement links TRBV5-6 to TRBJ2-7, with 11 bases lining up with TRBD2. This CDR3 has 14 amino acids. The germline V gene has CDR1 SGHDT and CDR2 YYEEEE. Unmatched junction bases numbered 8, after V lost 7 bases and J lost 5 bases. The CDR3, as DNA: TGTGCCAGCTTTTTAGCGGGAGGGGCCGACGAGCAGTACTTC. It yields the protein CASFLAGGADEQYF. Drawing the rest from reference TRBV5-6 and TRBJ2-7, the complete variable domain is DAGVTQSPTHLIKTRGQQVTLRCSPKSGHDTVSWYQQALGQGPQFIFQYYEEEERQRGNFPDRFSGHQFPNYSSELNVNALLLGDSALYLCASFLAGGADEQYFGPGTRLTVT.

This chain links TRBV4-1 with TRBJ2-2; 8 bases are a match to TRBD2. CDR3 length equals 18 residues. Germline V lookup: CDR1 MGHRA, CDR2 YSYEKL. V lost 0 bases, J lost 5 bases, and 11 bases stayed unmatched. CDR3 region: CASSQDTAGGPVTGELFF. CDR3 DNA sequence: TGCGCCAGCAGCCAAGATACGGCGGGAGGACCGGTTACCGGGGAGCTGTTTTTT.

The rearrangement uses TRBV6-5 and TRBJ1-3; no definite D call. Germline-derived CDR1 and CDR2 are MNHEY and SVGAGI. CDR3 length: 12 amino acids. Trimming took off 5 bases at V and 4 bases at J, with 6 bases between the two ends. This CDR3 reads CASSQLGNTIYF. CDR3 DNA sequence: TGTGCCAGCAGTCAACTGGGAAACACCATATATTTT.

The chain links TRBV19 to TRBJ2-4; 7 bases fit TRBD1. The V and J ends lost 4 bases and 0 bases, in that order; junction bases with no gene match: 18. The germline V gene encodes CDR1 LNHDA and CDR2 SQIVND (reference sequence). This CDR3 region has 20 residues. CDR3 nucleotides: TGTGCCAGTAGTACGACAAGGGGGCAACAGCCCTGGTTAGCCAAAAACATTCAGTACTTC. This translates into CASSTTRGQQPWLAKNIQYF.

DNA for the CDR3: TGTGCCAGCAGCCAAAAGTATGGGACAGGGGGAACCGGGGAGCTGTTTTTT. Amino acids: CASSQKYGTGGTGELFF. The chain couples TRBV3-1 (or the pseudogene TRBV3-2) to TRBJ2-2; 11 bases agree with TRBD1. CDR1 is LGHDT, CDR2 YNNKEL, per germline (reference sequence). The length of the CDR3 is 17 residues. V dropped 2 bases and J dropped 5; count of bases not matched to a gene: 7.

The chain joins TRBV7-6 to TRBJ2-2; a possible D gene is TRBD2 (5 bases). Germline CDR1 and CDR2: SGHVS and FNYEAQ. The V end was cut by 3 bases, the J end by 4 bases, with 15 bases between. The CDR3 length is 16 residues. This chain's CDR3 is CASSLQPQRITGELFF. CDR3 DNA: TGTGCCAGCAGCTTGCAGCCCCAGCGGATCACCGGGGAGCTGTTTTTT.

This clone has just a few counts. The chain uses TRBV19 and TRBJ1-6; 7 positions agree with TRBD1. CDR3 size: 15 residues. Germline V gives CDR1 LNHDA, CDR2 SQIVND (reference sequence). The trim removed 10 bases at V and 2 bases at J, leaving 8 bases unmatched. CDR3 DNA: TGTGCCACCACAGGGGCGCCACCCTATAATTCACCCCTCCACTTT. It codes for CATTGAPPYNSPLHF.

This rearrangement joins TRBV19 to TRBJ2-7; 11 nucleotides match TRBD1. The CDR3 runs 15 residues. CDR1 is LNHDA and CDR2 is SQIVND in the germline V gene (reference sequence). After removal of 5 bases from V and 3 bases from J, the junction contained 6 bases not matched to a gene. The CDR3 spells CASSPWGTGGYEQYF. The CDR3 coding sequence is TGTGCCAGTAGTCCCTGGGGGACAGGGGGCTACGAGCAGTACTTC.

The chain links TRBV19 to TRBJ2-3; TRBD1 is a possible D gene (5 bases). Germline V gene sequence: CDR1 LNHDA, CDR2 SQIVND (reference sequence). Trimming shortened V by 6 bases and J by 0 bases, and 10 bases separated the two germline ends. CDR3 size: 14 residues. The CDR3 spells CASRRQPSTDTQYF. The DNA for the CDR3 is TGTGCCAGTAGGCGACAGCCTAGCACAGATACGCAGTATTTT.

This rearrangement joins TRBV15 to TRBJ2-2, with D perhaps TRBD2 (5 bases). Trimming removed 0 bases at V and 3 bases at J, with 11 bases between. CDR1 is LNHNV and CDR2 is YYDKDF in the germline V gene (reference sequence). This CDR3 contains 16 residues. Written as DNA, the CDR3 is TGTGCCACCAGCAGAGACAGAACTAGGGACACCGGGGAGCTGTTTTTT. Its protein is CATSRDRTRDTGELFF.

The chain is built from TRBV4-3 and TRBJ1-2; 8 bases fit TRBD1. The CDR3 is made up of 16 amino acids. CDR1 LGHNA and CDR2 YSLEER come from the germline V gene. J was trimmed by 8 bases and V by 2 bases; bases with no gene match: 13. The CDR3 loop reads CASSQTYNDRGYGYTF. Written as DNA, the CDR3 is TGCGCCAGCAGCCAAACCTATAACGACAGGGGTTACGGCTACACCTTC.

V and J are TRBV6-5 and TRBJ1-2, with D maybe TRBD1 (5 bases). CDR1 and CDR2 (germline): MNHEY, SVGAGI. The CDR3 consists of 13 residues. V was shortened by 6 bases and J by 3 bases, with 11 bases between the two germline ends. CDR3 amino acids: CASSQDRDYGYTF. The CDR3 DNA sequence: TGTGCCAGCAGCCAAGACAGAGACTATGGCTACACCTTC.

V and J are TRBV19 and TRBJ1-3; D is uncertain. The CDR3 length is 16 residues. Trimming stripped 6 bases from V and 2 bases from J, with 17 bases between. Germline-derived CDR1 and CDR2 are LNHDA and SQIVND (reference sequence). This CDR3 is CASRQLTGRPGNTIYF. In nucleotides, the CDR3 is TGTGCCAGTAGGCAACTGACCGGGAGGCCTGGAAACACCATATATTTT.